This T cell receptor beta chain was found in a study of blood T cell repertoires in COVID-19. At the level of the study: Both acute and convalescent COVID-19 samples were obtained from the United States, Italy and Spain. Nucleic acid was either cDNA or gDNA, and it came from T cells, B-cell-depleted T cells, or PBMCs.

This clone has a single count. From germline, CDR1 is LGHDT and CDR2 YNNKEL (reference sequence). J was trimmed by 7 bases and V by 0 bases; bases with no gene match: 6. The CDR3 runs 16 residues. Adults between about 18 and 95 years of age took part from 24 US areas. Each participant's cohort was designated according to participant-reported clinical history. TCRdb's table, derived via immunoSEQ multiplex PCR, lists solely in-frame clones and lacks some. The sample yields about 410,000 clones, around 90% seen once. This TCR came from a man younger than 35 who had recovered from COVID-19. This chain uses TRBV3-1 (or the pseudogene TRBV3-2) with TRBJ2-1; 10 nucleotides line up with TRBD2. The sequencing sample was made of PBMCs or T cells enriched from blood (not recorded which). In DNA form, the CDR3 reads TGTGCCAGCAGCCAAGAAGTTCTAGCGGGAGTGAATGAGCAGTTCTTC. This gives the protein CASSQEVLAGVNEQFF.